This T cell receptor (beta chain) was documented in a study of identical twins listed by TCRdb under 2016. Study-level background: To test whether fetal clonotypes persist, this study deep-sequenced TCR alpha and beta repertoires from monozygotic twins, from unrelated adults of various ages, and from cord blood. Replicate twin experiments were performed at different times using different library preparation protocols to rule out contamination. Paper-wide results and their limitations: Conclusions relied on cross-sectional statistical analysis, since the same donors could not be followed over many years. A weaker excess of twin sharing was found in beta out-of-frame sequences because the signal-to-noise ratio was lowered by fewer shared sequences. In monozygotic twins, out-of-frame TCR alpha sharing was systematically underestimated by recombination models, although the models agreed with sharing between unrelated individuals. Invariant T cells such as MAIT and iNKT could partly confound zero-insertion analyses, though diverse VJ usage argued against this for most clonotypes. Compared with coincidental sharing between unrelated individuals, out-of-frame TCR alpha sequences shared between twins showed an excess of sequences with low generation probability. Fewer insertions were carried by abundant cord blood beta clonotypes, a similar but weaker trend appeared in young adult naive repertoires, and no such trend appeared in memory repertoires.

About this clonotype: Its target antigen remains unknown. The input lacks base qualities; no much larger clone sits a single base away.

CDR3 length: 14 amino acids, cysteine to phenylalanine. The kept DNA is CDR3 alone, 42 bases in frame from the first base. The V end loses 1 base and the J end loses 9 bases, and a stretch of 13 bases separates them. CDR1 and CDR2, per the germline V gene (reference sequence), are LGHDT and YNNKEL. All donors were healthy Caucasians. Three pairs of female monozygotic twins, all aged about 18 to 30 years, were included in the twin cohort. Using Miltenyi CD45RO+ enrichment and human naive T-cell isolation kits, memory (CD45RO+) and naive T cells were isolated from PBMC. To prepare the library, 5' RACE was applied. The sequencer listed for this sample is Illumina HiSeq 2000. Template switching introduced a universal primer binding site; the final cDNA contained a unique molecular identifier, enabling accurate counting of TCR cDNA molecules. Specific primers in the conserved constant-segment region were used to synthesize first-strand cDNA for the TCR alpha and beta chains. Each cDNA library was double barcoded, with a SMART-Mk sample barcode plus Illumina barcodes, to control for contamination. TruSeq adapter sequences and Illumina sample barcodes were added in two successive PCR steps. Sequencing of the TCR alpha and beta cDNA libraries was done on the Illumina HiSeq platform using custom primers. As for the original processing: Raw reads were processed with MiGEC to extract unique molecular identifiers, and MiXCR was used to determine CDR3 positions. Recombination models were inferred per individual with the repgenHMM and IGoR tools using an EM algorithm. The tcR package in R was used for shared clonotype analysis, with sharing normalized by the product of cloneset sizes. To study raw recombination without the effects of thymic and clonal selection, out-of-frame nonproductive sequences were analyzed. The public reads were run again by TCRdb, first through fastp at Q25 and then through MiXCR, and only productive beta chains were kept. For every CDR3 protein sequence, its rows merge into one entry that carries the most common genes and DNA. In this record, the V and J calls reflect TCRdb's handling and not the investigators' own analysis. Counted in this sample were around 240,000 distinct CDR3 sequences; roughly 7% of them appeared once. The ten largest clonotypes hold approximately 3.7% of the sample.

This same sample was also taken into another study, of yellow fever vaccine responses in identical twins. The second study's authors report: The T cell response to vaccination in identical twins was reported by the authors to appear partly convergent and partly personalized. In identical twins, the study followed T cell clones that responded to the vaccine with precision.

This receptor chain uses TRBV3-1 and TRBJ2-1; TRBD2 is a possible D gene, resting on 6 matching bases. The clonotype originates from a woman in her late teens or twenties in good health. Sequencing input: memory (CD45RO+) T cells sorted from blood. Taken with the paper, the label for cell subset or site translates to: CD45RO+ enriched T cells. The bases read TGTGCCAGCAGCCAAGGACTAGTCTTCGGTGAGCAGTTCTTC. Its protein is CASSQGLVFGEQFF.